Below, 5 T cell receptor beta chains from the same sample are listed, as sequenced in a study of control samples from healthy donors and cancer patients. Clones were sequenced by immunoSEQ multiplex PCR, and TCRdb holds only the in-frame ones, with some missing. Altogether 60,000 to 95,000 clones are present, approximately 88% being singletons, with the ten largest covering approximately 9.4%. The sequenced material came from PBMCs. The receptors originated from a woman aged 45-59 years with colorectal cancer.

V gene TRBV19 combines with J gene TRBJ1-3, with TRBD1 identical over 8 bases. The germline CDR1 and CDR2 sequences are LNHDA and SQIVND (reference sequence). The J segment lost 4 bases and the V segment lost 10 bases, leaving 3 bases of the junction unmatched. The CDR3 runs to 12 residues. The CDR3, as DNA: TGTGCCACCCGGACAGGGGGAAACACCATATATTTT. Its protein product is CATRTGGNTIYF.

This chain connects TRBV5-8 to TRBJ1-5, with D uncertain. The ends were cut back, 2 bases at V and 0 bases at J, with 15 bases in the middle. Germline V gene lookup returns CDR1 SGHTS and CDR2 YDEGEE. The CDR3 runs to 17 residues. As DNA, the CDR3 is TGTGCCAGCAGCTTCCGTGGAGGGCGACATAGCAATCAGCCCCAGCATTTT. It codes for CASSFRGGRHSNQPQHF.

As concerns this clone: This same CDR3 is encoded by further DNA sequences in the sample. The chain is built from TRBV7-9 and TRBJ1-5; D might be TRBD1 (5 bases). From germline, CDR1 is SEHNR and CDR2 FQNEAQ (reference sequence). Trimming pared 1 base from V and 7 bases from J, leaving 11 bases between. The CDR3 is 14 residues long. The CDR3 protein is CASSLGAGGQPQHF. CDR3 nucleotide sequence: TGTGCCAGCAGCTTAGGGGCCGGGGGGCAGCCCCAGCATTTT. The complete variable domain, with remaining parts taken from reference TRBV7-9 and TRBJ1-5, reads DTGVSQNPRHKITKRGQNVTFRCDPISEHNRLYWYRQTLGQGPEFLTYFQNEAQLEKSRLLSDRFSAERPKGSFSTLEIQRTEQGDSAMYLCASSLGAGGQPQHFGDGTRLSIL.

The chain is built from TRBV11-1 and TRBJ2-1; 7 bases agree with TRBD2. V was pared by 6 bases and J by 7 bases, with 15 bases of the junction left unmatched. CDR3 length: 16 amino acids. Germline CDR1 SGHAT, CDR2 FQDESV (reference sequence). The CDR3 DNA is TGTGCCAGCAGTCCTAAGGTGGGCGGGGGTTCGAATGAGCAGTTCTTC. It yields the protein CASSPKVGGGSNEQFF.

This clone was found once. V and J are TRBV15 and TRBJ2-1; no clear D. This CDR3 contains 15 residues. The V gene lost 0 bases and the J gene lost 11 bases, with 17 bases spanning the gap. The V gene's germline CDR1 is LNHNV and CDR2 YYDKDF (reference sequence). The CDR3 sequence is CATSRDHAERNKQFF. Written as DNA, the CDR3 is TGTGCCACCAGCAGAGACCACGCCGAGAGGAATAAGCAGTTCTTC.